The TCR beta chain described here comes from a study of somatic mutations in cytotoxic T cells in rheumatoid arthritis. For this clone: Its matching antigen is unknown.

Positive magnetic bead selection was used to isolate CD4+ and CD8+ cells; purity was checked by flow cytometry. General study points: A single CD8+ clone exceeded 20% of CD8+ cells in about an eighth of the roughly 60 patients. Researchers did not know the antigen targets of the expanded CD8+ clones.

This table comes from immunoSEQ multiplex PCR, and its TCRdb copy is limited to in-frame clones, with some not included. The sample carries approximately 18,000 clones, 86% recorded once. Trimming removed 1 base from V and 5 bases from J, with 12 bases in between. In germline, CDR1 is MGHDK, CDR2 SYGVNS. The CDR3 spans 15 residues. Sequenced input: CD8+ T cells sorted from blood. The genes are TRBV25-1 and TRBJ2-1; tentatively, D is TRBD1 or TRBD2 (5 bases each). This receptor was obtained from a man aged 35-49 years in good health. The CDR3 is CASSEWLEGNNEQFF. In nucleotides, the CDR3 is TGTGCCAGCAGTGAATGGCTAGAGGGGAACAATGAGCAGTTCTTC.